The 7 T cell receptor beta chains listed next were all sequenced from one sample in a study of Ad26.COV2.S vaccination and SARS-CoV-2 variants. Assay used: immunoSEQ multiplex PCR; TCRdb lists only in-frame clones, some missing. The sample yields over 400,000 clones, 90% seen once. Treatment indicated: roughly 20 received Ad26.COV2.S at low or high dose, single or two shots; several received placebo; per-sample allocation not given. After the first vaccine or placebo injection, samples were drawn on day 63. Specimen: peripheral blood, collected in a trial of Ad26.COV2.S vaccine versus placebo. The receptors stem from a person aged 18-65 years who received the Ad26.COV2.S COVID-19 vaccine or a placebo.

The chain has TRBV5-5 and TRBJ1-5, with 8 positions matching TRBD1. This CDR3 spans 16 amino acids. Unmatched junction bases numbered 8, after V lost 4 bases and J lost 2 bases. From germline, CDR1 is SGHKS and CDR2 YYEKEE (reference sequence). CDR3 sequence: CASSPLSTGGNQPQHF. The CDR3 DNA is TGTGCCAGCAGCCCCCTCTCGACAGGGGGCAATCAGCCCCAGCATTTT.

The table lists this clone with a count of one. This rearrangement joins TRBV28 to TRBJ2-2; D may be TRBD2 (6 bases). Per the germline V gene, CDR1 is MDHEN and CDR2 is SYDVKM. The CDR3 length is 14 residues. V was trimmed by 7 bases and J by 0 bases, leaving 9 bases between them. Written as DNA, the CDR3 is TGTGCCAGCACCGGCGGGACGAACACCGGGGAGCTGTTTTTT. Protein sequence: CASTGGTNTGELFF.

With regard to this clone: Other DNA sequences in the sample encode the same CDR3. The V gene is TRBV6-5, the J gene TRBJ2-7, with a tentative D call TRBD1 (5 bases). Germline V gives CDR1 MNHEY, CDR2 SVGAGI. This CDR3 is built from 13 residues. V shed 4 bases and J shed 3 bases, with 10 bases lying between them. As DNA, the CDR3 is TGTGCCAGCAGTTTGACTCAGGGCTACGAGCAGTACTTC. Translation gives CASSLTQGYEQYF.

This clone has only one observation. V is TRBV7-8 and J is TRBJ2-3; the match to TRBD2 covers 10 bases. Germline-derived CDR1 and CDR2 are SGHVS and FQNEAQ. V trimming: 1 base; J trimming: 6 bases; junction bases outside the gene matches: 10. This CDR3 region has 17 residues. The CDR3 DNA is TGTGCCAGCAGCTTAGAGACTAGCGGGCCCCTGGCGGATACGCAGTATTTT. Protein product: CASSLETSGPLADTQYF.

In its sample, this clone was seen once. CDR3 bases: TGTGCCAGCAGCTTACAGGGATTCGACACCATATATTTT. It specifies CASSLQGFDTIYF. This chain joins TRBV7-2 and TRBJ1-3; possible D gene TRBD1, 5 bases. Germline V gene data show CDR1 as SGHTA and CDR2 as FQGNSA. V was cut by 2 bases and J by 8 bases, with 10 bases left in between. The length of the CDR3 is 13 residues.

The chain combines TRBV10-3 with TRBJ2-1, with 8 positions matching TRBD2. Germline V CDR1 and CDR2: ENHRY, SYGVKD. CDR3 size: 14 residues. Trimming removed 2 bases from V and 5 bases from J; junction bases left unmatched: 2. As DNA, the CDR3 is TGTGCCATCAGTGAGGCAGCGGGAGACAATGAGCAGTTCTTC. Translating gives CAISEAAGDNEQFF.

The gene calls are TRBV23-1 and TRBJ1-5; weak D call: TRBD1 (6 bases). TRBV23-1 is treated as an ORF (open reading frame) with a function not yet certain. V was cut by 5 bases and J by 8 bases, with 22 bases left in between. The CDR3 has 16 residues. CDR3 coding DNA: TGCGCCAGCAGTTTGGACAGTAGGTTGAGGAGGGAGCCCCAGCATTTT. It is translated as CASSLDSRLRREPQHF.